This T cell receptor (beta chain) was recovered during a study of blood T cell repertoires in COVID-19. As processed by the authors: Nucleated cell number was recorded as an estimate derived from reference gene primer amplification. Data came from immunoSEQ multiplex PCR; TCRdb stores just in-frame clones and leaves some out. Clonal size and the V and J genes are those of that table, whereas D and trimming came from the DNA. This sample has about 80,000 clones, with more than 65% found just once. This CDR3 comprises 15 residues. In germline, CDR1 is MNHEY, CDR2 SVGAGI. Trimming at V came to 6 bases and at J to 3 bases, leaving 9 bases not matched to a gene. This clone was observed once.

The receptor was derived from a man older than 75 with acute or convalescent COVID-19. The rearrangement uses TRBV6-5 and TRBJ1-1; 8 bases map to TRBD1. The sample comprised peripheral blood. The CDR3 DNA reads as TGTGCCAGCAGCTACAAACAGGGGGTTGACACTGAAGCTTTCTTT. Protein: CASSYKQGVDTEAFF.